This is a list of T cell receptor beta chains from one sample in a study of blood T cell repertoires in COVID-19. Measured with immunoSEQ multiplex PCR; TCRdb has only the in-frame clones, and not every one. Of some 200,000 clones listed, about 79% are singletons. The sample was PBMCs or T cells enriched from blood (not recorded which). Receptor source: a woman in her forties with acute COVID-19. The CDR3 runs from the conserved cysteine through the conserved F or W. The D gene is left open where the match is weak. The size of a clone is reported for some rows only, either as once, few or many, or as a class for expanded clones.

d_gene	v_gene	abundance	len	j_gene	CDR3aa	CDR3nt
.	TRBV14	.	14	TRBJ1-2	CASSRLGGGYGYTF	TGTGCCAGCAGCCGCCTGGGCGGGGGCTATGGCTACACCTTC
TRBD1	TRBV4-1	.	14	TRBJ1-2	CASSQGTGKIGYTF	TGCGCCAGCAGCCAGGGGACAGGAAAAATTGGCTACACCTTC
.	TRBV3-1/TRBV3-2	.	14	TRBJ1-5	CASSQGIGAQPQHF	TGTGCCAGCAGCCAGGGCATAGGGGCCCAGCCCCAGCATTTT
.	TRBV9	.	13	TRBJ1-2	CASSVGESYGYTF	TGTGCCAGCAGCGTAGGGGAGAGCTATGGCTACACCTTC
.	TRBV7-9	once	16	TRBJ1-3	CASNPRDSSDGNTIYF	TGTGCCAGCAATCCTCGAGACAGCTCGGATGGAAACACCATATATTTT
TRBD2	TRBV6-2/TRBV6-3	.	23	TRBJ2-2	CASSLTLGGASGRPSLNTGELFF	TGTGCCAGCAGCCTTACCTTAGGGGGCGCTAGCGGGAGGCCCAGCCTTAACACCGGGGAGCTGTTTTTT
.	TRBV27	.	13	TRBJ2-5	CASSFRGRETQYF	TGTGCCAGCAGTTTCAGGGGTCGAGAGACCCAGTACTTC
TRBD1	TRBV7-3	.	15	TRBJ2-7	CASSPSSGQGAMQYF	TGTGCCAGCAGCCCCTCTTCGGGACAGGGGGCGATGCAGTACTTC
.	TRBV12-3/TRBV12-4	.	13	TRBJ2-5	CASSGDYRETQYF	TGTGCCAGCAGTGGAGACTACCGAGAGACCCAGTACTTC
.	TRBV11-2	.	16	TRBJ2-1	CASSSTSGAAYNEQFF	TGTGCCAGCAGCTCTACAAGCGGAGCGGCCTACAATGAGCAGTTCTTC
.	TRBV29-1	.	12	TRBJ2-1	CSVKEGHNEQFF	TGCAGCGTTAAGGAGGGGCACAATGAGCAGTTCTTC
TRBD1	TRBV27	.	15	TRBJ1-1	CASLGTGAMNTEAFF	TGTGCCAGCCTCGGGACAGGCGCTATGAACACTGAAGCTTTCTTT
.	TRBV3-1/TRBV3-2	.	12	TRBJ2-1	CASSQVPGLRFF	TGTGCCAGCAGCCAGGTCCCGGGACTGAGGTTCTTC
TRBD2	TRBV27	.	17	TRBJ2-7	CASSLAGIGGRGNEQYF	TGTGCCAGCAGTTTAGCGGGCATCGGCGGGAGGGGGAACGAGCAGTACTTC
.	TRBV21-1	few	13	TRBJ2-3	CASSIHGTDTQYF	TGTGCCAGCAGCATACACGGGACAGATACGCAGTATTTT
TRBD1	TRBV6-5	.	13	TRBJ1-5	CASSSGTVQPQHF	TGTGCCAGCAGTTCCGGGACAGTTCAGCCCCAGCATTTT
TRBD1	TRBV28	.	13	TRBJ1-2	CASSLQGNYGYTF	TGTGCCAGCAGTCTACAGGGGAACTATGGCTACACCTTC
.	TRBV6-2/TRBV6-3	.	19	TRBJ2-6	CASSSSPRGRKSGANVLTF	TGTGCCAGCAGTTCCTCCCCTAGAGGGCGGAAGTCTGGGGCCAACGTCCTGACTTTC
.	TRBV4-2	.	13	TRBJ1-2	CASSQDTSYGYTF	TGTGCCAGCAGCCAAGATACTAGCTATGGCTACACCTTC
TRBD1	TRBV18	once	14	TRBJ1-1	CASSLGQGDTEAFF	TGTGCCAGCTCACTGGGACAGGGGGACACTGAAGCTTTCTTT
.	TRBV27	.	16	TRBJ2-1	CASSLSILSSYNEQFF	TGTGCCAGCAGTTTATCTATTCTGAGCTCCTACAATGAGCAGTTCTTC
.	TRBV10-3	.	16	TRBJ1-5	CAISESGGGSNQPQHF	TGTGCCATCAGTGAATCGGGCGGGGGTAGCAATCAGCCCCAGCATTTT
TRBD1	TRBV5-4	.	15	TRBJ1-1	CASSPRGQGIPEAFF	TGTGCCAGCAGCCCGAGGGGACAGGGAATCCCTGAAGCTTTCTTT
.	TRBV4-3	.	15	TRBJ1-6	CASSQESAYNSPLHF	TGCGCCAGCAGCCAAGAATCAGCCTATAATTCACCCCTCCACTTT
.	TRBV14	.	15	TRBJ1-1	CASSHRRGWNTEAFF	TGTGCCAGCAGCCACCGACGGGGGTGGAACACTGAAGCTTTCTTT
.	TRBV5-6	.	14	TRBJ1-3	CASSPWGGGNTIYF	TGTGCCAGCAGCCCCTGGGGGGGCGGAAACACCATATATTTT
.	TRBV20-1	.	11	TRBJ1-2	CSAGQNYGYTF	TGCAGTGCTGGACAGAACTATGGCTACACCTTC
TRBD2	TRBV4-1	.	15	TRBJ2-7	CASSPLAGGSYEQYF	TGCGCCAGCAGCCCGCTAGCGGGAGGGTCCTACGAGCAGTACTTC
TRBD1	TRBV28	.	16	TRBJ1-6	CASSSTPGQNSRALHF	TGTGCCAGCAGCTCAACACCGGGACAGAATAGTAGGGCCCTCCACTTT
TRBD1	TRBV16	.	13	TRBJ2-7	CASSPGTGYEQYF	TGTGCCAGCAGCCCCGGGACAGGCTACGAGCAGTACTTC
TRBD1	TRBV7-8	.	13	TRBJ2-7	CASSWTGGYEQYF	TGTGCCAGCAGCTGGACAGGGGGCTACGAGCAGTACTTC
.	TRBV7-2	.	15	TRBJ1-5	CASSLGSVGAQPQHF	TGTGCCAGCAGCTTAGGGAGTGTGGGAGCTCAGCCCCAGCATTTT
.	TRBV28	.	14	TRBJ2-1	CASSPSDLNNEQFF	TGTGCCAGCAGTCCAAGCGACTTAAACAATGAGCAGTTCTTC
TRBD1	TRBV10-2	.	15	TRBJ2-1	CATEPTGGAYNEQFF	TGCGCCACCGAACCTACAGGGGGCGCCTACAATGAGCAGTTCTTC
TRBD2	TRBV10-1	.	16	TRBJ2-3	CASSESAGGGTDTQYF	TGCGCCAGCAGTGAGTCCGCGGGGGGGGGCACAGATACGCAGTATTTT
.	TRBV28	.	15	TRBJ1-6	CASSLVRTANSPLHF	TGTGCCAGCAGTCTCGTTAGGACAGCTAATTCACCCCTCCACTTT
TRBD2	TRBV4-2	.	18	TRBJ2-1	CASSQDLGLAGAYNEQFF	TGTGCCAGCAGCCAAGATCTGGGACTAGCGGGGGCCTACAATGAGCAGTTCTTC
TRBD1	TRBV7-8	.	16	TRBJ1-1	CASSPRQGATNTEAFF	TGTGCCAGCAGCCCCAGACAGGGGGCTACGAACACTGAAGCTTTCTTT
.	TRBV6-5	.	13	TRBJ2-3	CASRGQSTDTQYF	TGTGCCAGCAGGGGGCAGAGCACAGATACGCAGTATTTT
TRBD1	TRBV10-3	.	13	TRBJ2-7	CAISDGTGTEQYF	TGTGCCATCAGTGATGGGACAGGGACGGAGCAGTACTTC
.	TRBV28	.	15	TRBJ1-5	CASSVGQISNQPQHF	TGTGCCAGCAGTGTAGGACAGATTAGCAATCAGCCCCAGCATTTT
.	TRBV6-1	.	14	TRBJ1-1	CASSETGQNTEAFF	TGTGCCAGCAGTGAAACAGGGCAGAACACTGAAGCTTTCTTT
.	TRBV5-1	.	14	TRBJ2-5	CASSLRGRVETQYF	TGCGCCAGCAGCTTACGCGGTCGGGTCGAGACCCAGTACTTC
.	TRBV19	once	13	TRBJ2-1	CASARGHNNEQFF	TGTGCCAGTGCTAGGGGACACAACAATGAGCAGTTCTTC
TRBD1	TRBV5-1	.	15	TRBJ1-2	CASSSGQGKEAGYTF	TGCGCCAGCAGCTCGGGACAGGGAAAAGAAGCGGGCTACACCTTC
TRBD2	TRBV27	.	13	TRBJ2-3	CASSFQLADTQYF	TGTGCCAGCAGTTTCCAACTAGCGGATACGCAGTATTTT
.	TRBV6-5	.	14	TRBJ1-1	CASSSGARRAEAFF	TGTGCCAGCAGTTCAGGGGCGAGGAGAGCTGAAGCTTTCTTT
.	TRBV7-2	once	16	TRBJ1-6	CASSPRSGTGDSPLHF	TGTGCCAGCAGCCCCCGATCTGGTACGGGGGATTCACCCCTCCACTTT
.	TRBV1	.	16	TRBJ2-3	CTSSQDSTESTDTQYF	TGCACCAGCAGCCAAGACTCGACAGAAAGCACAGATACGCAGTATTTT
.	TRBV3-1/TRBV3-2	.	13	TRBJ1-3	CASTDSGRNTIYF	TGTGCCAGCACCGACAGTGGTCGAAACACCATATATTTT
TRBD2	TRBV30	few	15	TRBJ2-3	CAWKAGGHNTDTQYF	TGTGCCTGGAAGGCGGGAGGTCATAATACAGATACGCAGTATTTT
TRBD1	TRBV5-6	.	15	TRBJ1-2	CASSPKGQGAVGYTF	TGTGCCAGCAGCCCCAAGGGGCAGGGGGCAGTCGGCTACACCTTC
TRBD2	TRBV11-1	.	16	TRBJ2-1	CASSLTSGVSYNEQFF	TGTGCCAGCAGCTTAACTAGCGGGGTCTCCTACAATGAGCAGTTCTTC
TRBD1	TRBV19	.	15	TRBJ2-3	CASSNRDRLADTQYF	TGTGCCAGTAGTAACCGGGACAGGTTAGCAGATACGCAGTATTTT